This T cell receptor (beta chain) derives from a study of T-cell memory formation after mild COVID-19. The overall study: For the most part, TCR clusters were specific to one donor.

This clonotype was seen many times. Its antigen is unidentified. The junction departs from the called germline gene at one end, perhaps through a read error. Study-wide findings and caveats: Clones shrinking between day 15 and 85 showed a balanced CD4/CD8 split, and those that grew later tilted toward CD4+.

Researchers used 5'RACE with constant-segment primers to make TCR alpha and TCR beta cDNA libraries that carry sample barcodes and UMIs. In TCRdb, the 5' RACE reads were re-called with MiXCR into one record per CDR3 protein. Among some 150,000 distinct CDR3 sequences listed, roughly 21% were seen once. The CDR3 runs 15 residues. Germline V gene lookup returns CDR1 LGHDT and CDR2 YNNKEL (reference sequence). This sequence originates from an adult woman who had mild COVID-19 (a few samples of this study predate the infection). Cell type and time point are not known. The sequencing input was PBMCs or a T cell subset sorted from them (not recorded which). V and J are TRBV3-1 and TRBJ1-1, with D perhaps matching TRBD1 (6 bases). The CDR3 nucleotides read TGTGCCAGCAGGCAAGATTCAGGGGTGTACACTGAAGCTTTCTTT. Translation gives CASRQDSGVYTEAFF.